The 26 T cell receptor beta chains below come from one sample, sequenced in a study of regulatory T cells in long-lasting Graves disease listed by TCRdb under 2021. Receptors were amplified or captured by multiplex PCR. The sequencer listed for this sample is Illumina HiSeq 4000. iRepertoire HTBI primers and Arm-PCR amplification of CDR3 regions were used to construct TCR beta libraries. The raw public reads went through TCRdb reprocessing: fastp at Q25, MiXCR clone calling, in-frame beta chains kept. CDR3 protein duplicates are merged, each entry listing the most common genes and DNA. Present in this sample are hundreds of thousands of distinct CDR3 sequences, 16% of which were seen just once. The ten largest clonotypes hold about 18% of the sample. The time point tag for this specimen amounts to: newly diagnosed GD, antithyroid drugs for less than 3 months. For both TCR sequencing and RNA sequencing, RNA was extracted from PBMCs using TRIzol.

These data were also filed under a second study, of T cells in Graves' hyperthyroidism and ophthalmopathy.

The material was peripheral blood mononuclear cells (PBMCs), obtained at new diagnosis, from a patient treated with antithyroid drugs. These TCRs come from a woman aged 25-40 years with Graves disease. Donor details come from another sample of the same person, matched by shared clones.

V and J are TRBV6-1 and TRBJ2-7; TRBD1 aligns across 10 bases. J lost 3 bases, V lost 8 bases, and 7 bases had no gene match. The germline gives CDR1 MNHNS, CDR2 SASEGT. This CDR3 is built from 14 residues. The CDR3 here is CASRRDRGFYEQYF. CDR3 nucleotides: TGTGCCAGCCGTCGGGACAGGGGTTTCTACGAGCAGTACTTC.

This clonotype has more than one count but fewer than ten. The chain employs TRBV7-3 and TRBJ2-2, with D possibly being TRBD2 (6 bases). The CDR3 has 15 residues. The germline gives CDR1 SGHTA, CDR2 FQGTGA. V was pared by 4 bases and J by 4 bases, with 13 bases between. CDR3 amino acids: CASSSGGSGTGELFF. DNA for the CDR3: TGTGCCAGCAGCTCTGGGGGGAGTGGCACCGGGGAGCTGTTTTTT.

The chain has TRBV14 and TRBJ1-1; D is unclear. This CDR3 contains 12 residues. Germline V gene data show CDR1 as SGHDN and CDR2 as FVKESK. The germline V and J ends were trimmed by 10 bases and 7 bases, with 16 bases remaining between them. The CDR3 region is CATQVGRDEAFF. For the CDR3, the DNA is TGTGCCACCCAAGTTGGACGGGATGAAGCTTTCTTT.

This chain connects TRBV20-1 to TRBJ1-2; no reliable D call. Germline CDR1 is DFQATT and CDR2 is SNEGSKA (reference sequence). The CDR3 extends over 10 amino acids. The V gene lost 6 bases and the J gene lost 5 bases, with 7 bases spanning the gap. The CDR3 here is CSADLYGYTF. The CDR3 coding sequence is TGCAGTGCAGACCTTTATGGCTACACCTTC.

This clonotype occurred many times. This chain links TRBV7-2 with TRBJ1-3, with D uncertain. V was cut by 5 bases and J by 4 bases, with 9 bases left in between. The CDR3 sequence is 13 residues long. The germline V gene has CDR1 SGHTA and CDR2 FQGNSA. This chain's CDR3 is CASSTYTGNTIYF. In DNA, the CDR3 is TGTGCCAGCAGCACCTACACAGGAAACACCATATATTTT. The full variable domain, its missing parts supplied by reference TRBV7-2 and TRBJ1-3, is GAGVSQSPSNKVTEKGKDVELRCDPISGHTALYWYRQSLGQGLEFLIYFQGNSAPDKSGLPSDRFSAERTGGSVSTLTIQRTQQEDSAVYLCASSTYTGNTIYFGEGSWLTVV.

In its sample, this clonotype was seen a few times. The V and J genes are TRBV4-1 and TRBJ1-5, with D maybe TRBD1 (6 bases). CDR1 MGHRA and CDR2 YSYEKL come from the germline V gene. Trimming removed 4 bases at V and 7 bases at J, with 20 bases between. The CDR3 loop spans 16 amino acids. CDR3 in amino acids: CASSPLSMGGSQPQHF. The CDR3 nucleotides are TGCGCCAGCAGCCCCCTATCCATGGGGGGCAGCCAGCCCCAGCATTTT.

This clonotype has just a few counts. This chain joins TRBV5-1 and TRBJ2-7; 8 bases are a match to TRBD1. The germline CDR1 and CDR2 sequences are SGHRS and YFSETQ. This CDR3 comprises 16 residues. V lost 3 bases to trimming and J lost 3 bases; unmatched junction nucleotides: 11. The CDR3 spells CASSYSSDRVYYEQYF. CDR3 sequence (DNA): TGCGCCAGCAGCTACAGCTCGGACAGGGTATACTACGAGCAGTACTTC. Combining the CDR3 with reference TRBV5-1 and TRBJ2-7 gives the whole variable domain KAGVTQTPRYLIKTRGQQVTLSCSPISGHRSVSWYQQTPGQGLQFLFEYFSETQRNKGNFPGRFSGRQFSNSRSEMNVSTLELGDSALYLCASSYSSDRVYYEQYFGPGTRLTVT.

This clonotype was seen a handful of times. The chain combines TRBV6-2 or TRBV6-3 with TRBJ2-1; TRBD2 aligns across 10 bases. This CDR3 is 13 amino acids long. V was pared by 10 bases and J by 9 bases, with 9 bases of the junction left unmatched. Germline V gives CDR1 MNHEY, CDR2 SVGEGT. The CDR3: CATLAGAVGEQFF. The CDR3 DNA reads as TGTGCCACCCTAGCGGGAGCCGTTGGTGAGCAGTTCTTC.

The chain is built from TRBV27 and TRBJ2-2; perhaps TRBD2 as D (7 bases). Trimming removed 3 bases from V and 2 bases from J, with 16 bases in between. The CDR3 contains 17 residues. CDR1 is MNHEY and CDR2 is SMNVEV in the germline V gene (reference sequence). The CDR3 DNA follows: TGTGCCAGCAGTTTTTTCGGGGGGCCACGAAACACCGGGGAGCTGTTTTTT. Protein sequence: CASSFFGGPRNTGELFF.

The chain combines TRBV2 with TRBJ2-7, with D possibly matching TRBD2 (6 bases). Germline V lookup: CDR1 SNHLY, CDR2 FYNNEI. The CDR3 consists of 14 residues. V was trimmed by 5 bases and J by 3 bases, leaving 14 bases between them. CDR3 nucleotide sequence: TGTGCCAGCAGTCCGCCCTTGACTAGCTACGAGCAGTACTTC. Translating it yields CASSPPLTSYEQYF. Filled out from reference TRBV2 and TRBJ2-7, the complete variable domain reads EPEVTQTPSHQVTQMGQEVILRCVPISNHLYFYWYRQILGQKVEFLVSFYNNEISEKSEIFDDQFSVERPDGSNFTLKIRSTKLEDSAMYFCASSPPLTSYEQYFGPGTRLTVT.

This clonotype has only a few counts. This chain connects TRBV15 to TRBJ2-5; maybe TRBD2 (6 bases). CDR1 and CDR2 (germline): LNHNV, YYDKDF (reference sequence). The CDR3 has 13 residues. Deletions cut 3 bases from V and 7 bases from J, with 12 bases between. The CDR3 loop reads CATSRGGTVTQYF. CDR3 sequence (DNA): TGTGCCACCAGCAGGGGCGGGACCGTGACCCAGTACTTC.

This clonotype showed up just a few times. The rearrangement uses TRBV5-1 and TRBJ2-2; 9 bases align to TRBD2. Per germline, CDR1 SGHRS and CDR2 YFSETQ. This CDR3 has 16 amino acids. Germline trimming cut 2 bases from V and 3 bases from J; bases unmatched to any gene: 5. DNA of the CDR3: TGCGCCAGCAGCTTTACTAGCGGGCCAGACACCGGGGAGCTGTTTTTT. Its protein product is CASSFTSGPDTGELFF.

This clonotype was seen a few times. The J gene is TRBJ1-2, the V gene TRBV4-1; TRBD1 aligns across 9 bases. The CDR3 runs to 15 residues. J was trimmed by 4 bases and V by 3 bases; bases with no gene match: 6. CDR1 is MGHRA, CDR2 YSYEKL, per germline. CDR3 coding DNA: TGCGCCAGCAGCCAGCAAGACAGGGGGTTCTATGGCTACACCTTC. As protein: CASSQQDRGFYGYTF.

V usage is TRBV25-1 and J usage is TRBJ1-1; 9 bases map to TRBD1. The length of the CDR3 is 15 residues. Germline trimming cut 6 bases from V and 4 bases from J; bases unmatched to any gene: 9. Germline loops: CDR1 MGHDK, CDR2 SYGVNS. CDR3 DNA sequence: TGTGCCAGCAGGGACCCCGGGACAGGGATCACTGAAGCTTTCTTT. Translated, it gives CASRDPGTGITEAFF.

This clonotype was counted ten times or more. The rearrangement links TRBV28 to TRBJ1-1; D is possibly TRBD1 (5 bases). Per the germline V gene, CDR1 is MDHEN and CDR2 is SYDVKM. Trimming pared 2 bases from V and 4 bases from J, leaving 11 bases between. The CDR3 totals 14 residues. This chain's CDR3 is CASSLGGTGTEAFF. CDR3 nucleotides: TGTGCCAGCAGTTTAGGAGGGACGGGCACTGAAGCTTTCTTT.

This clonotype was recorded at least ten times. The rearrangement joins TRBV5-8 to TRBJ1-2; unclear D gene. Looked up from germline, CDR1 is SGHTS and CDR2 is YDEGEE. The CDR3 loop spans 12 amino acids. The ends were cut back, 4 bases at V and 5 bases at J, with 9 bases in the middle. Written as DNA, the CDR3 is TGTGCCAGCAGCCCTTTCGGGTATGGCTACACCTTC. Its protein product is CASSPFGYGYTF.

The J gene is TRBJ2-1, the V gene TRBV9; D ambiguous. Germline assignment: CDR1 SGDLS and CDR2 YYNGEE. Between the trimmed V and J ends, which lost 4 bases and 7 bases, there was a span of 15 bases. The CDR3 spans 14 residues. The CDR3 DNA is TGTGCCAGCAGCAGGGATCACAGATCGAATGAGCAGTTCTTC. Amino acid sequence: CASSRDHRSNEQFF.

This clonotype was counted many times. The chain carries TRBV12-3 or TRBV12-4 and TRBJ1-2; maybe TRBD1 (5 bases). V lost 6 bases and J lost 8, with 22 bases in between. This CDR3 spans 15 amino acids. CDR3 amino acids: CASRTRQNLVDGYTF. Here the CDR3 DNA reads TGTGCCAGCAGGACACGACAGAATTTGGTTGACGGCTACACCTTC.

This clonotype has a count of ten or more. The CDR3 loop is CSAPSSHTDTQYF. CDR3 DNA: TGCAGTGCCCCCTCCTCGCACACAGATACGCAGTATTTT. The rearrangement links TRBV20-1 to TRBJ2-3; D is unclear. The CDR3 runs 13 residues. The germline CDR1 and CDR2 sequences are DFQATT and SNEGSKA (reference sequence). Deletions cut 6 bases from V and 2 bases from J, with 12 bases between.

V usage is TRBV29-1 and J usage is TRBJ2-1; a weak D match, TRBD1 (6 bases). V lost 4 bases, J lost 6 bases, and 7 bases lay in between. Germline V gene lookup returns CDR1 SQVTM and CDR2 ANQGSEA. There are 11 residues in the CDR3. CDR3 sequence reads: CSVARGNEQFF. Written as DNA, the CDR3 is TGCAGCGTTGCCAGGGGCAATGAGCAGTTCTTC.

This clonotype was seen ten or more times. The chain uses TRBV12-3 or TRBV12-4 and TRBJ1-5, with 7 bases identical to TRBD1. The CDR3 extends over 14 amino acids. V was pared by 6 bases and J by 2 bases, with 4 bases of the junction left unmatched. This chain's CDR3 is CASRLTGGNQPQHF. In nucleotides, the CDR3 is TGTGCCAGCAGACTAACAGGGGGCAATCAGCCCCAGCATTTT.

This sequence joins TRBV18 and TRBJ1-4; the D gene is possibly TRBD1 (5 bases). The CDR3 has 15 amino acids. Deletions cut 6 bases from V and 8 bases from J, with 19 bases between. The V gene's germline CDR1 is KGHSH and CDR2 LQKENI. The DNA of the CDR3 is TGTGCCAGCTCCGTCCTGGGGCAGGTCGGGGAAAAACTGTTTTTT. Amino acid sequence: CASSVLGQVGEKLFF. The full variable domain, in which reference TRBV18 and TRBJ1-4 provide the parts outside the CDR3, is NAGVMQNPRHLVRRRGQEARLRCSPMKGHSHVYWYRQLPEEGLKFMVYLQKENIIDESGMPKERFSAEFPKEGPSILRIQQVVRGDSAAYFCASSVLGQVGEKLFFGSGTQLSVL.

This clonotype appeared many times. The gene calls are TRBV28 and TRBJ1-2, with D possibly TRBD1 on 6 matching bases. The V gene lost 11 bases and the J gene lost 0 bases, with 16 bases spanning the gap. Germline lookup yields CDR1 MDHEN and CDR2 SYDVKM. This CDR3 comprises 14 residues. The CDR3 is CAGGGGLTNYGYTF. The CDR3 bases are TGTGCCGGAGGCGGGGGGCTCACTAACTATGGCTACACCTTC.

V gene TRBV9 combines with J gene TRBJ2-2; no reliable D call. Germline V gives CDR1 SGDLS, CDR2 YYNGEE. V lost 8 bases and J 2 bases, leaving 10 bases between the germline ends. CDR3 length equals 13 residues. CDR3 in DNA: TGTGCCAGTATGGCACAAAACACCGGGGAGCTGTTTTTT. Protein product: CASMAQNTGELFF.

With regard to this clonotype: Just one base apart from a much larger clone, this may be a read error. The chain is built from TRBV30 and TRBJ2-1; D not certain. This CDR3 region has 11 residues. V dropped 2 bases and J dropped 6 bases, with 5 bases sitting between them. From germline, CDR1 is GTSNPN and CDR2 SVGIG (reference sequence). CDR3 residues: CAWSPLNEQFF. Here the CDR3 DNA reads TGTGCCTGGAGTCCTCTCAATGAGCAGTTCTTC.

CDR3 region: CASSLTGFSYEQYF. For the CDR3, the DNA is TGTGCCAGCAGCTTGACAGGTTTCTCCTACGAGCAGTACTTC. This sequence joins TRBV5-5 and TRBJ2-7; possible D gene TRBD1, 5 bases. Germline V gene sequence: CDR1 SGHKS, CDR2 YYEKEE (reference sequence). The CDR3 length is 14 residues. Trimming took 1 base from V and 0 from J, leaving 8 bases between them.